This T cell receptor beta chain was profiled in a study of high-grade serous ovarian cancer treatment subgroups (dated by TCRdb to the early 2020s). Study-wide context: Sequencing yielded a mean of about 14,000 reads and 7,000 to 9,000 unique TCR beta rearrangements per sample. TCR beta repertoires were profiled in patients with high-grade serous ovarian cancer who were grouped, under a laparoscopic triage algorithm, by complete gross resection or by neoadjuvant chemotherapy response. The cohort comprised 30 patients: roughly 10 with no residual disease after primary surgery (R0), roughly 10 excellent NACT responders, and roughly 10 poor NACT responders. One primary tumor sample and two metastatic tumor samples were collected from each patient, for a total of 95 or so samples. Broad study findings and their caveats: TCR repertoire analyses focused on CDR3; CDR1 and CDR2 were not analyzed. Repertoire similarity between tumors from the same patient ranged from about 0.11 to 0.8, while tumors from different patients showed almost no similarity. Spatial information was not captured by bulk tumor TCR sequencing, so insight into HGSC tumor complexity and diversity was limited. TCR clonal relatedness was found to be positively correlated with neoantigen level and, by trend, with copy number variation and mutation load derived from whole-genome sequencing.

The tumor samples were collected prior to definitive surgery or chemotherapy. Genomic DNA extraction was performed by the MD Anderson Biospecimen Extraction Resource, and TCR sequencing was carried out by the MD Anderson Cancer Genomics Laboratory. With regard to this clone: Its antigen has not been determined. It has no much larger one-base neighbor in the sample; base qualities were not kept.

CDR1 and CDR2 are read off the germline V gene as WSHSY and SAAADI. V is shortened by 0 bases, J by 0 bases, and the region joining them spans 9 bases. From the cysteine up to the phenylalanine, the CDR3 has a length of 16 residues. Just CDR3 DNA is preserved here, 48 bases in frame from base 1. The roughly 100 tumor samples underwent high-throughput TCR profiling using ImmunoSEQ. Regarding the original processing steps: Richness (unique productive sequences), clonality, evenness and relatedness were included as repertoire diversity metrics, and similarity between samples was assessed with the Bhattacharyya coefficient. A sensitivity analysis that removed TCRs with fewer than two reads produced consistent conclusions. TCRdb retrieved this table from immuneACCESS and kept in-frame rearrangements only. Not all clones are present; in checked studies, unresolved V genes account for under half, and no reason is known for the remainder. The V and J calls and clone size come from that table; D and trimming were worked out from the DNA. This sample gives thousands of clones in total; about three quarters of them show up just once. 4.5% to 5.5% of the sample is in the top ten clones.

The V gene is TRBV10-2 and the J gene is TRBJ1-3; the D gene is not confidently resolved. The sequence derives from a human donor with high-grade serous ovarian cancer. Sequencing was performed on tumor tissue. At the DNA level, the sequence is TGCGCCAGCAGTGAGTCCCTGCTTAGCTCTGGAAACACCATATATTTT. Its protein product is CASSESLLSSGNTIYF.